Below are 22 T cell receptor beta chains sequenced from a single sample in a study of T cells in Graves' hyperthyroidism and ophthalmopathy. Regions amplified from RNA transcripts were the TCR beta CDR3 regions. The primer set for the first-round RT-PCR of the TCR CDR3 was HTBI. TCRdb re-analysed the multiplex PCR reads in MiXCR, keeping a single row per CDR3 protein. The sample lists some 600,000 distinct CDR3 sequences; roughly 50% were seen once. The sample consisted of peripheral blood or thyroid tissue (not recorded which). The receptors come from a young woman with Graves' hyperthyroidism.

This chain connects TRBV19 to TRBJ1-1, with 9 bases fitting TRBD1. The J segment lost 5 bases and the V segment lost 6 bases, leaving 10 bases of the junction unmatched. This CDR3 comprises 15 residues. CDR1 is LNHDA, CDR2 SQIVND, per germline (reference sequence). CDR3 region: CASSKAGTGWTEAFF. CDR3 nucleotides: TGTGCCAGTAGCAAAGCCGGGACAGGGTGGACTGAAGCTTTCTTT.

Note on this clonotype: Sequence at one end of the junction differs from germline and may be a read error. The chain has TRBV11-2 and TRBJ2-5; the D gene could be TRBD1 or TRBD2 (5 bases each). Germline-derived CDR1 and CDR2 are SGHAT and FQNNGV. This CDR3 is 14 amino acids long. CDR3 DNA sequence: TGTGCCAGCAGCTTGGACCGGGGCGAAGAGACCCAGAACTTC. Translation: CASSLDRGEETQNF.

This chain links TRBV7-9 with TRBJ1-2; 8 nucleotides match TRBD1. Per the germline V gene, CDR1 is SEHNR and CDR2 is FQNEAQ (reference sequence). This CDR3 comprises 15 residues. V was clipped by 5 bases and J by 3 bases; unmatched bases: 8. For the CDR3, the DNA is TGTGCCAGCAGCCAAGACAGGGGTAAAGACTATGGCTACACCTTC. It translates to CASSQDRGKDYGYTF.

This clonotype appeared a few times. The chain uses TRBV25-1 and TRBJ1-2; D not resolved. The CDR3 runs to 13 residues. The germline V gene encodes CDR1 MGHDK and CDR2 SYGVNS. With 5 bases removed from V and 0 bases from J, the gap between germline ends came to 7 bases. The CDR3 protein is CASSTSANYGYTF. In DNA form, the CDR3 reads TGTGCCAGCAGTACCTCAGCTAACTATGGCTACACCTTC.

The chain is built from TRBV10-3 and TRBJ2-7; D is possibly TRBD1 (5 bases). Trimming stripped 4 bases from V and 2 bases from J, with 12 bases between. The germline V gene has CDR1 ENHRY and CDR2 SYGVKD. The CDR3 covers 14 residues. The CDR3 DNA sequence: TGTGCCATCAGTGGCGGCCAGGACACCTACGAGCAGTACTTC. Translated: CAISGGQDTYEQYF.

This chain links TRBV2 with TRBJ2-7; 14 bases match TRBD2. The CDR3 extends over 15 amino acids. Germline CDR1 SNHLY, CDR2 FYNNEI. Unmatched junction bases numbered 2, after V lost 4 bases and J lost 3 bases. The CDR3 DNA reads as TGTGCCAGCAGTGGGACTAGCGGGAGGTACTACGAGCAGTACTTC. As protein: CASSGTSGRYYEQYF.

Note on this clonotype: A junction end diverges from the germline sequence, so it may reflect a read error. The rearrangement links TRBV29-1 to TRBJ2-7; no definite D call. Germline loops: CDR1 SQVTM, CDR2 ANQGSEA. The CDR3 is 9 residues long. The CDR3 sequence is CSVGYEQYF. The CDR3 DNA is TGCAGTGTTGGATACGAGCAGTACTTC.

This clonotype has just a few counts. The J gene is TRBJ2-2, the V gene TRBV7-2, with D tentatively TRBD1 (6 bases). The germline V and J ends were trimmed by 5 bases and 1 base, with 8 bases remaining between them. Germline CDR1 is SGHTA and CDR2 is FQGNSA. The CDR3 contains 14 residues. In nucleotides, the CDR3 is TGTGCCAGCAGCCAAGGGGGGAACACCGGGGAGCTGTTTTTT. Encoded protein: CASSQGGNTGELFF.

The chain joins TRBV10-3 to TRBJ2-7; unclear D gene. The ends were cut back, 4 bases at V and 2 bases at J, with 6 bases in the middle. The CDR3 runs to 12 residues. In germline, CDR1 is ENHRY, CDR2 SYGVKD. CDR3 region: CAISAEAYEQYF. For the CDR3, the DNA is TGTGCCATCAGTGCCGAAGCCTACGAGCAGTACTTC.

The chain joins TRBV7-2 to TRBJ1-5, with 11 bases fitting TRBD1. The CDR3 runs 16 residues. Losses at the gene ends were 4 bases for V and 6 bases for J; bases not matched to a gene: 8. In germline, CDR1 is SGHTA, CDR2 FQGNSA. This CDR3 is CASSSDGTGGAQPQHF. The CDR3 DNA is TGTGCCAGCAGCTCGGACGGGACAGGGGGTGCTCAGCCCCAGCATTTT.

A word on this clonotype: The junction and the germline gene differ at one end; a read error may be behind it. The genes are TRBV29-1 and TRBJ1-2, with D possibly matching TRBD1 (5 bases). Germline CDR1 is SQVTM and CDR2 is ANQGSEA. The CDR3 covers 14 residues. This CDR3 is CAWSVPWGIDGYTF. CDR3 nucleotide sequence: TGTGCCTGGAGTGTACCATGGGGCATCGATGGCTACACCTTC.

This chain uses TRBV25-1 with TRBJ1-5; 7 bases agree with TRBD1. From germline, CDR1 is MGHDK and CDR2 SYGVNS. This CDR3 spans 14 amino acids. J gave up 7 bases and V 5 bases, and 8 bases lay outside the gene matches. The DNA for the CDR3 is TGTGCCAGCAGTTTATCGGGGACAGCCCAGCCCCAGCATTTT. It yields the protein CASSLSGTAQPQHF.

The table lists this clonotype with a few counts. The chain carries TRBV6-6 and TRBJ1-3; weak D call: TRBD1 (5 bases). The V gene lost 2 bases and the J gene lost 4 bases, with 9 bases spanning the gap. The germline CDR1 and CDR2 sequences are MNHNY and SVGAGI (reference sequence). There are 14 residues in the CDR3. CDR3 residues: CASSYEGIGNTIYF. The CDR3 DNA reads as TGTGCCAGCAGTTACGAGGGGATAGGAAACACCATATATTTT.

This sequence joins TRBV12-3 or TRBV12-4 and TRBJ2-7; TRBD1 aligns across 7 bases. J gave up 4 bases and V 6 bases, and 12 bases lay outside the gene matches. The CDR3 loop spans 15 amino acids. The CDR3 bases are TGTGCCAGCAGGGGCTCGGACAGGCTACGATACGAGCAGTACTTC. The encoded protein is CASRGSDRLRYEQYF.

The CDR3 is CASSSGTAVYEQYF. The CDR3 nucleotides read TGTGCCAGCAGTTCCGGGACAGCCGTATACGAGCAGTACTTC. The chain combines TRBV2 with TRBJ2-7; 7 bases are a match to TRBD1. The germline V gene has CDR1 SNHLY and CDR2 FYNNEI. Trimming took 5 bases from V and 4 from J; bases not matched to a gene: 8. This CDR3 region has 14 residues.

The chain is built from TRBV29-1 and TRBJ2-3, with 9 positions matching TRBD2. Germline V gene lookup returns CDR1 SQVTM and CDR2 ANQGSEA. V dropped 4 bases and J dropped 0; count of bases not matched to a gene: 8. The CDR3 loop spans 16 amino acids. The CDR3 loop reads CSVVGASGKSTDTQYF. DNA for the CDR3: TGCAGCGTTGTAGGGGCTAGCGGGAAAAGCACAGATACGCAGTATTTT.

V is TRBV7-2 and J is TRBJ1-3, with 11 bases that match TRBD1. This CDR3 has 16 residues. The junction had 6 bases not matched to a gene; V was cut back by 4 bases and J by 4 bases. Germline V gives CDR1 SGHTA, CDR2 FQGNSA. The CDR3 loop reads CASSSRTGGAGNTIYF. As DNA, the CDR3 is TGTGCCAGCAGCTCTCGGACAGGGGGCGCCGGAAACACCATATATTTT.

About this clonotype: Since a much larger clone is just one base distant, this may be a read error. The CDR3 DNA reads TGCAGTGCTAGGGGACAGTACTACGAGCAGTACTTC. Encoded protein: CSARGQYYEQYF. The rearrangement joins TRBV20-1 to TRBJ2-7, with 7 nucleotides matching TRBD1. After removal of 3 bases from V and 3 bases from J, the junction contained 2 bases not matched to a gene. CDR3 length: 12 amino acids. The V gene's germline CDR1 is DFQATT and CDR2 SNEGSKA (reference sequence).

Ten or more counts support this clonotype. The rearrangement uses TRBV9 and TRBJ1-4; D call uncertain. The CDR3 length is 16 residues. CDR1 SGDLS and CDR2 YYNGEE come from the germline V gene. The germline V and J ends were trimmed by 4 bases and 8 bases, with 21 bases remaining between them. The CDR3 region is CASSPPEVAVGEKLFF. For the CDR3, the DNA is TGTGCCAGCAGCCCACCCGAGGTAGCGGTTGGCGAAAAACTGTTTTTT.

The chain has TRBV6-6 and TRBJ1-3; D gene ambiguous. Germline V gives CDR1 MNHNY, CDR2 SVGAGI (reference sequence). This CDR3 has 16 residues. Between the trimmed V and J ends, which lost 0 bases and 4 bases, there was a span of 13 bases. The CDR3 DNA follows: TGTGCCAGCAGTTACTCTTCCGTTCCATCGGGAAACACCATATATTTT. Translation: CASSYSSVPSGNTIYF.

The chain links TRBV20-1 to TRBJ2-7; D is ambiguous. Trimming left V 2 bases short and J 3 bases short, with 14 bases between. CDR1 DFQATT and CDR2 SNEGSKA come from the germline V gene (reference sequence). The length of the CDR3 is 14 residues. The DNA for the CDR3 is TGCAGTGCTAGACCCATAAACAGAGACTACGAGCAGTACTTC. It specifies CSARPINRDYEQYF.

The J gene is TRBJ2-7, the V gene TRBV25-1; 8 bases fit TRBD2. Germline V gene sequence: CDR1 MGHDK, CDR2 SYGVNS. V dropped 5 bases and J dropped 4; count of bases not matched to a gene: 4. CDR3 length: 13 residues. The chain's CDR3 is CASSRTSRYEQYF. CDR3 nucleotide sequence: TGTGCCAGCAGTCGGACTAGCAGGTACGAGCAGTACTTC.